These T cell receptor beta chains were read from a single sample in a study of graft-versus-host responses after intestinal transplantation. Sequenced by immunoSEQ multiplex PCR; TCRdb stores in-frame clones only, minus some. The sample shows 100,000 to 120,000 clones, about 93% of them seen only once. No antigen is known for these receptors. Sequences were derived from unstimulated CD8+ T cells sorted from spleen or lymph node cells, sampled before intestinal transplant. The receptors shown here come from a human donor who received an intestinal transplant. Each CDR3 is given with its conserved first and last residue. D genes are given only for firm matches. Rows give clone size only sometimes, using once, few, many, or a class for an expanded clone.

NA	TRBV9	TRBJ2-7	NA	CAIWGDLSSYEQYF	TGTGCCATCTGGGGGGACTTAAGCTCCTACGAGCAGTACTTC
once	TRBV12-5	TRBJ2-2	NA	CASGSYQRLFF	TGTGCTAGTGGTTCGTACCAGCGGCTGTTTTTT
NA	TRBV11-2	TRBJ2-1	TRBD2	CASTSGSIVGNEQFF	TGTGCCAGTACTAGCGGGAGTATCGTGGGCAATGAGCAGTTCTTC
few	TRBV7-9	TRBJ2-7	NA	CASSSSVLALSYEQYF	TGTGCCAGCAGCTCAAGCGTACTCGCGCTATCCTACGAGCAGTACTTC
NA	TRBV27	TRBJ2-2	TRBD1	CASMRRLTGAGELFF	TGTGCCAGCATGCGACGGCTGACAGGGGCCGGGGAGCTGTTTTTT
NA	TRBV13	TRBJ2-1	TRBD2	CASSTSSGMSSYNEQFF	TGTGCCAGCAGCACTTCTAGCGGGATGAGCTCCTACAATGAGCAGTTCTTC
NA	TRBV19	TRBJ2-1	TRBD2	CASSKGSGSWAYNEQFF	TGTGCCAGTAGTAAGGGTAGCGGGAGCTGGGCTTACAATGAGCAGTTCTTC
NA	TRBV27	TRBJ2-7	NA	CASSPGWGDGSYEQYF	TGTGCCAGCAGCCCAGGGTGGGGGGACGGGTCCTACGAGCAGTACTTC
NA	TRBV27	TRBJ2-7	TRBD2	CASSLVAGTSSYEQYF	TGTGCCAGCAGTTTGGTAGCGGGGACGAGCTCCTACGAGCAGTACTTC
NA	TRBV27	TRBJ2-7	NA	CASSLTSTGPRYEQYF	TGTGCCAGCAGCCTGACCTCAACGGGACCGCGCTACGAGCAGTACTTC
NA	TRBV19	TRBJ1-1	NA	CASSILPHQNTEAFF	TGTGCCAGTAGTATACTCCCACATCAGAACACTGAAGCTTTCTTT
NA	TRBV7-9	TRBJ2-7	NA	CASSLWGTAYEQYF	TGTGCCAGCAGCTTATGGGGGACGGCCTACGAGCAGTACTTC
NA	TRBV6-5	TRBJ2-2	TRBD2	CASSPGGTGELFF	TGTGCCAGCAGCCCCGGGGGGACCGGGGAGCTGTTTTTT
NA	TRBV27	TRBJ1-2	NA	CASSSLGDGGYTF	TGTGCCAGCAGTTCCCTGGGGGACGGGGGCTACACCTTC
NA	TRBV6-5	TRBJ1-2	TRBD1	CASSFIQGASNYGYTF	TGTGCCAGCAGTTTCATACAGGGGGCGTCTAACTATGGCTACACCTTC
NA	TRBV27	TRBJ2-7	TRBD2	CASSLGSGRTYSYEQYF	TGTGCCAGCAGTTTAGGTAGCGGGAGAACTTATTCCTACGAGCAGTACTTC